This is a list of T cell receptor beta chains from one sample in a study of CD8 T cells in Susac syndrome. In TCRdb, the immunoSEQ multiplex PCR reads were re-called with MiXCR into one record per CDR3 protein. The sample contains some 200,000 distinct CDR3 sequences, roughly nine tenths of which appear only once. Sample: CD4+ T cells from PBMCs. These receptor sequences come from a human donor with Susac syndrome. Each CDR3 is given with its conserved first and last residue. D genes are given only for firm matches. Where a row states a size, it is once, few, many or the class of an expanded clone; other rows omit it.

NA,NA,TRBJ2-5,TRBV18,CASSPPSSAETQYF,TGTGCCAGCTCACCACCGTCCAGTGCAGAGACCCAGTACTTC
TRBD1,few,TRBJ2-2,TRBV20-1,CSALAGGSTGELFF,TGCAGTGCTCTTGCAGGGGGAAGCACCGGGGAGCTGTTTTTT
TRBD2,once,TRBJ2-2,TRBV6-5,CASSYSSGSETGELFF,TGTGCCAGCAGTTACAGTAGCGGGAGTGAGACCGGGGAGCTGTTTTTT
NA,NA,TRBJ2-1,TRBV7-3,CASSPGGGEQFF,TGTGCCAGCAGCCCCGGTGGTGGTGAGCAGTTCTTC
TRBD2,NA,TRBJ2-7,TRBV20-1,CSARNPGGAYEQYF,TGCAGTGCTAGAAATCCGGGAGGAGCCTACGAGCAGTACTTC
NA,once,TRBJ2-2,TRBV19,CASSRGGTGELFF,TGTGCCAGTAGTCGAGGGGGCACCGGGGAGCTGTTTTTT
NA,NA,TRBJ1-1,TRBV24-1,CATSDLENTEAFF,TGTGCCACCAGTGATTTAGAGAACACTGAAGCTTTCTTT
NA,NA,TRBJ1-1,TRBV18,CASSFGGARGTEAFF,TGTGCCAGCTCATTTGGGGGGGCGCGGGGCACTGAAGCTTTCTTT
NA,NA,TRBJ1-1,TRBV28,CASTLSFGRAFF,TGTGCCAGCACCTTATCTTTCGGGAGGGCTTTCTTT
TRBD1,NA,TRBJ1-1,TRBV18,CASSPPLGQGARTEAFF,TGTGCCAGCTCACCACCGTTGGGACAGGGGGCTCGAACTGAAGCTTTCTTT
TRBD1,NA,TRBJ2-3,TRBV5-4,CASSHPGQGADTQYF,TGTGCCAGCAGCCATCCCGGGCAGGGGGCAGATACGCAGTATTTT
NA,NA,TRBJ2-1,TRBV6-5,CASSYSQGEQFF,TGTGCCAGCAGTTACTCACAGGGTGAGCAGTTCTTC
NA,NA,TRBJ2-5,TRBV6-5,CASSYEEGRETQYF,TGTGCCAGCAGTTACGAGGAGGGGCGAGAGACCCAGTACTTC
NA,NA,TRBJ2-3,TRBV9,CASSGVWGGRGTDTQYF,TGTGCCAGCAGCGGAGTTTGGGGGGGCCGAGGCACAGATACGCAGTATTTT
NA,NA,TRBJ2-3,TRBV20-1,CSAGGWGVTDTQYF,TGCAGTGCTGGGGGGTGGGGAGTTACAGATACGCAGTATTTT
NA,few,TRBJ2-7,TRBV6-2/TRBV6-3,CASSYPQAYEQYF,TGTGCCAGCAGTTATCCACAGGCCTACGAGCAGTACTTC